The 4 T cell receptor beta chains given below trace back to one sample, sequenced in a study of T-cell memory formation after mild COVID-19. TCRdb used MiXCR to reprocess the 5' RACE reads, holding one entry per CDR3 protein. The data show 280,000 or so distinct CDR3 sequences, approximately 8.4% seen once. The sample taken for sequencing was PBMCs or a T cell subset sorted from them (not recorded which). The receptors were gathered from a man aged 18-30 years who had mild COVID-19 (a few samples of this study predate the infection). Cell type and time point are not known.

The genes are TRBV7-9 and TRBJ2-3; D is possibly TRBD1 (5 bases). This CDR3 is built from 14 residues. The germline V gene has CDR1 SEHNR and CDR2 FQNEAQ (reference sequence). V was pared by 4 bases and J by 1 base, with 9 bases between. DNA of the CDR3: TGTGCCAGCAGCTCAGGGTTTGGCACAGATACGCAGTATTTT. Amino acids: CASSSGFGTDTQYF.

This clonotype was seen a few times. As DNA, the CDR3 is TGTGCCAGCAGCGAGCAGGGGAACTATGGCTACACCTTC. This sequence encodes CASSEQGNYGYTF. The chain links TRBV6-1 to TRBJ1-2; D is possibly TRBD1 (6 bases). Germline loops: CDR1 MNHNS, CDR2 SASEGT. The CDR3 has 13 amino acids. The V end was cut by 6 bases, the J end by 2 bases, with 10 bases between.

DNA for the CDR3: TGCAGTGCCCGGGGGGGAGCGGGGGCCCCTGGGACCCAGTACTTC. It is translated as CSARGGAGAPGTQYF. The V call is TRBV20-1, the J call TRBJ2-5, with 8 bases identical to TRBD2. From germline, CDR1 is DFQATT and CDR2 SNEGSKA (reference sequence). The V gene end was trimmed by 6 bases and the J gene end by 7 bases; junction bases not matched to a gene: 16. The CDR3 consists of 15 residues.

This chain uses TRBV27 with TRBJ1-5; no clear D gene. The CDR3 spans 14 residues. Germline CDR1 and CDR2: MNHEY and SMNVEV (reference sequence). Trimming stripped 4 bases from V and 4 bases from J, with 11 bases between. CDR3 nucleotides: TGTGCCAGCAGTTGGGCGGGAGCTAATCAGCCCCAGCATTTT. It specifies CASSWAGANQPQHF.